A single sample is the source of the 31 T cell receptor beta chains below, sequenced in a study of blood T cell repertoires in COVID-19. Generated by immunoSEQ multiplex PCR, the TCRdb table keeps only in-frame clones and is missing some. Of roughly 77,000 clones listed, approximately 88% were seen once; the top ten hold approximately 5.5%. Source material: peripheral blood. These receptors were taken from a human donor in a cohort sampled during active COVID-19.

The J gene is TRBJ2-7, the V gene TRBV7-2, with D perhaps TRBD2 (5 bases). The V end was cut by 1 base, the J end by 0 bases, with 10 bases between. Per the germline V gene, CDR1 is SGHTA and CDR2 is FQGNSA. The CDR3 spans 15 residues. CDR3 bases: TGTGCCAGCAGCTTAGGGGGAGAACCCTCCTACGAGCAGTACTTC. Translation: CASSLGGEPSYEQYF. The whole variable domain, remainder taken from reference TRBV7-2 and TRBJ2-7, is GAGVSQSPSNKVTEKGKDVELRCDPISGHTALYWYRQSLGQGLEFLIYFQGNSAPDKSGLPSDRFSAERTGGSVSTLTIQRTQQEDSAVYLCASSLGGEPSYEQYFGPGTRLTVT.

This rearrangement joins TRBV7-2 to TRBJ2-3; 12 nucleotides agree with TRBD2. The CDR3 is made up of 19 amino acids. Germline values: CDR1 SGHTA, CDR2 FQGNSA. The trim removed 1 base at V and 2 bases at J, leaving 10 bases unmatched. The CDR3 reads CASSLVPGLAGGTTDTQYF. Written as DNA, the CDR3 is TGTGCCAGCAGCTTAGTACCGGGCCTAGCGGGGGGGACCACAGATACGCAGTATTTT.

The chain uses TRBV28 and TRBJ2-3; 9 bases are a match to TRBD2. Losses at the gene ends were 5 bases for V and 4 bases for J; bases not matched to a gene: 13. The germline V gene encodes CDR1 MDHEN and CDR2 SYDVKM. This CDR3 is built from 17 residues. CDR3 sequence: CASSPHSGTSPADTQYF. The CDR3 DNA reads as TGTGCCAGCAGTCCCCACTCCGGGACTAGCCCGGCAGATACGCAGTATTTT.

The CDR3 nucleotides are TGCGCCAGCAGCTTAACAGGGTTTGGCACAGATACGCAGTATTTT. Its translation is CASSLTGFGTDTQYF. This chain links TRBV5-1 with TRBJ2-3, with D possibly being TRBD1 (6 bases). CDR3 size: 15 residues. With 2 bases removed from V and 1 base from J, the gap between germline ends came to 11 bases. In germline, CDR1 is SGHRS, CDR2 YFSETQ.

The V gene is TRBV2, the J gene TRBJ1-5; D remains ambiguous. CDR1 is SNHLY, CDR2 FYNNEI, per germline. CDR3 length: 12 residues. Trimming left V 4 bases short and J 5 bases short, with 6 bases between. Written as DNA, the CDR3 is TGTGCCAGCAGTGTGGGAGATCAGCCCCAGCATTTT. Protein sequence: CASSVGDQPQHF.

The CDR3 DNA follows: TGTGCCAGCAGCCAAGATCTTACCCGGGACAGGCCCTACGAGCAGTACTTC. Encoded protein: CASSQDLTRDRPYEQYF. The chain combines TRBV3-1 (or the pseudogene TRBV3-2) with TRBJ2-7; TRBD1 matches 8 bases. The J segment lost 2 bases and the V segment lost 0 bases, leaving 9 bases of the junction unmatched. This CDR3 has 17 residues. Looked up from germline, CDR1 is LGHDT and CDR2 is YNNKEL (reference sequence).

V is TRBV30 and J is TRBJ2-2, with 12 bases fitting TRBD2. Germline V CDR1 and CDR2: GTSNPN, SVGIG (reference sequence). This CDR3 has 17 residues. J lost 1 base, V lost 4 bases, and 7 bases had no gene match. CDR3 amino acids: CAWKLAGGLWNTGELFF. CDR3 DNA: TGTGCCTGGAAGCTAGCGGGGGGGCTCTGGAACACCGGGGAGCTGTTTTTT.

This chain links TRBV6-1 with TRBJ1-6; D possibly corresponds to TRBD1 (6 bases). CDR1 is MNHNS and CDR2 is SASEGT in the germline V gene. V gave up 1 base and J gave up 11 bases, with 15 bases separating them. The CDR3 runs 15 residues. The CDR3, as DNA: TGTGCCAGCAGTGAAGGGGGGAGGGGGAAGGCACCCCTCCACTTT. It specifies CASSEGGRGKAPLHF.

The V call is TRBV2, the J call TRBJ2-5, with 7 positions matching TRBD1. The CDR3 totals 14 residues. V was pared by 6 bases and J by 1 base, with 5 bases of the junction left unmatched. The V gene's germline CDR1 is SNHLY and CDR2 FYNNEI. The CDR3 spells CASSSRGIQETQYF. The CDR3, as DNA: TGTGCCAGCAGCTCCAGGGGGATCCAAGAGACCCAGTACTTC.

The gene calls are TRBV5-3 and TRBJ2-5, with D perhaps matching TRBD2 (5 bases). TRBV5-3 is assigned to the ORF class and has an uncertain function. This CDR3 region has 14 residues. V was shortened by 0 bases and J by 3 bases, with 9 bases between the two germline ends. CDR3: CARSLVWRKETQYF. The CDR3 bases are TGTGCCAGAAGCTTGGTGTGGAGGAAAGAGACCCAGTACTTC.

The gene calls are TRBV7-6 and TRBJ2-2; 7 nucleotides match TRBD1. Trimming cost V 5 bases and J 3 bases; bases outside gene matches: 6. Germline V gene lookup returns CDR1 SGHVS and CDR2 FNYEAQ. CDR3 length: 15 amino acids. The CDR3 nucleotides read TGTGCCAGCAGCCCGAGACAGGGAGACACCGGGGAGCTGTTTTTT. It yields the protein CASSPRQGDTGELFF.

The table lists this clone with a count of one. CDR3 nucleotide sequence: TGTGCCAGTACCACGGGGGGTGCAGATACGCAGTATTTT. Its translation is CASTTGGADTQYF. The V call is TRBV19, the J call TRBJ2-3; TRBD2 matches at 7 bases. Germline V gives CDR1 LNHDA, CDR2 SQIVND (reference sequence). The junction had 5 bases not matched to a gene; V was cut back by 7 bases and J by 4 bases. The CDR3 has 13 amino acids.

The V gene is TRBV10-3, the J gene TRBJ2-7; 8 bases map to TRBD1. CDR3 length: 12 amino acids. Germline CDR1 reads ENHRY; CDR2 reads SYGVKD. The ends lost 10 bases at V and 5 bases at J; junction bases unmatched: 7. The CDR3 here is CATGQGLNEQYF. The DNA for the CDR3 is TGTGCCACCGGACAGGGTCTTAACGAGCAGTACTTC.

The chain carries TRBV24-1 and TRBJ2-3; 7 bases are a match to TRBD2. There are 15 residues in the CDR3. CDR1 and CDR2 from the germline V gene are KGHDR and SFDVKD. V shed 3 bases, J shed 0 bases, and the junction held 2 bases outside the gene matches. In DNA, the CDR3 is TGTGCCACCAGTGATACTAGCGCGAGCACAGATACGCAGTATTTT. Its translation is CATSDTSASTDTQYF.

The V and J genes are TRBV6-5 and TRBJ1-2; D is uncertain. The germline V gene has CDR1 MNHEY and CDR2 SVGAGI. The CDR3 contains 13 residues. V was cut by 5 bases and J by 2 bases, with 9 bases left in between. CDR3 bases: TGTGCCAGCAGTCCCTCGGGGAACTATGGCTACACCTTC. It translates to CASSPSGNYGYTF.

This chain links TRBV7-2 with TRBJ2-7; TRBD1 aligns across 10 bases. V dropped 5 bases and J dropped 3; count of bases not matched to a gene: 4. CDR1 SGHTA and CDR2 FQGNSA come from the germline V gene. The length of the CDR3 is 14 residues. CDR3 amino acids: CASSTDRGSYEQYF. For the CDR3, the DNA is TGTGCCAGCAGCACGGACAGGGGGAGCTACGAGCAGTACTTC.

There are a few counts of this clone. The chain links TRBV19 to TRBJ2-1; D is possibly TRBD1 (6 bases). The CDR3 spans 14 residues. Germline V gene lookup returns CDR1 LNHDA and CDR2 SQIVND (reference sequence). V was cut by 5 bases and J by 3 bases, with 11 bases left in between. Written as DNA, the CDR3 is TGTGCCAGTAGTCCCTGGACAGACTACAATGAGCAGTTCTTC. Amino acids: CASSPWTDYNEQFF.

The V call is TRBV5-1, the J call TRBJ1-2, with TRBD1 identical over 9 bases. The V gene end was trimmed by 4 bases and the J gene end by 1 base; junction bases not matched to a gene: 2. The CDR3 has 14 amino acids. Germline loops: CDR1 SGHRS, CDR2 YFSETQ. The CDR3 reads CASSTDRGNYGYTF. The CDR3 bases are TGCGCCAGCAGCACGGACAGGGGTAACTATGGCTACACCTTC.

Concerning this clone: Other nucleotide sequences in the sample specify the same CDR3. V gene TRBV2 combines with J gene TRBJ1-5; 8 bases match TRBD1. The V and J ends lost 5 bases and 5 bases, in that order; junction bases with no gene match: 5. Germline V gene sequence: CDR1 SNHLY, CDR2 FYNNEI. The CDR3 extends over 14 amino acids. The CDR3 loop is CASSRTGTDQPQHF. In DNA, the CDR3 is TGTGCCAGCAGTAGGACAGGGACAGATCAGCCCCAGCATTTT.

The V call is TRBV11-1, the J call TRBJ2-2; weak D call: TRBD1 (5 bases). The CDR3 extends over 16 amino acids. The V and J ends lost 2 bases and 0 bases respectively, with 10 bases between them. Germline V gives CDR1 SGHAT, CDR2 FQDESV (reference sequence). The CDR3 sequence is CASSLNPTANTGELFF. The CDR3 DNA reads TGTGCCAGCAGCTTAAACCCGACAGCGAACACCGGGGAGCTGTTTTTT.

V gene TRBV11-1 combines with J gene TRBJ2-1; 8 nucleotides agree with TRBD2. The germline CDR1 and CDR2 sequences are SGHAT and FQDESV (reference sequence). Unmatched junction bases numbered 7, after V lost 1 base and J lost 8 bases. CDR3 length equals 15 residues. This CDR3 is CASSLGASGFDEQFF. CDR3 DNA sequence: TGTGCCAGCAGCTTAGGGGCTAGCGGGTTCGATGAGCAGTTCTTC.

The chain is built from TRBV13 and TRBJ2-5; TRBD1 aligns across 8 bases. The CDR3 sequence is 15 residues long. Germline V lookup: CDR1 PRHDT, CDR2 FYEKMQ (reference sequence). Germline trimming cut 5 bases from V and 7 bases from J; bases unmatched to any gene: 12. The CDR3 DNA is TGTGCCAGCAGCCAAAGGGACAGGCCTCCAGGGACCCAGTACTTC. Translation: CASSQRDRPPGTQYF.

The V and J genes are TRBV7-9 and TRBJ2-3; 9 bases line up with TRBD2. CDR3 length equals 14 residues. V shed 11 bases, J shed 6 bases, and the junction held 12 bases outside the gene matches. The germline V gene encodes CDR1 SEHNR and CDR2 FQNEAQ (reference sequence). The CDR3 DNA reads as TGTGCCGGGGTAGCGGGGGCCGGGAGTGATACGCAGTATTTT. It codes for CAGVAGAGSDTQYF.

The rearrangement joins TRBV7-2 to TRBJ2-7; TRBD1 agrees at 9 bases. The germline V gene encodes CDR1 SGHTA and CDR2 FQGNSA. J was trimmed by 5 bases and V by 5 bases; bases with no gene match: 7. This CDR3 has 14 amino acids. As DNA, the CDR3 is TGTGCCAGCAGCCCACACAGGGGGCAGGACGAGCAGTACTTC. It codes for CASSPHRGQDEQYF.

The chain employs TRBV9 and TRBJ1-3, with D maybe TRBD1 (6 bases). The length of the CDR3 is 15 residues. The germline CDR1 and CDR2 sequences are SGDLS and YYNGEE. Trimming took 2 bases from V and 2 from J, leaving 11 bases between them. The CDR3 DNA reads TGTGCCAGCAGCGTTACAGGGATCGCTGGAAACACCATATATTTT. It codes for CASSVTGIAGNTIYF.

J is TRBJ2-1 and V is TRBV7-9; maybe TRBD2 (5 bases). V lost 3 bases, J lost 7 bases, and 13 bases lay in between. The CDR3 covers 14 residues. Germline V gene lookup returns CDR1 SEHNR and CDR2 FQNEAQ (reference sequence). CDR3 residues: CASSFNGDLNEQFF. The CDR3 nucleotides read TGTGCCAGCAGCTTTAACGGGGATTTGAATGAGCAGTTCTTC.

The chain uses TRBV27 and TRBJ2-5, with 9 bases lining up with TRBD1. V gave up 3 bases and J gave up 7 bases; unmatched junction bases: 6. This CDR3 has 14 amino acids. Germline loops: CDR1 MNHEY, CDR2 SMNVEV (reference sequence). The chain's CDR3 is CASSLSGTGWTQYF. The CDR3 nucleotides read TGTGCCAGCAGTTTGTCCGGGACAGGGTGGACCCAGTACTTC.

The J gene is TRBJ2-5, the V gene TRBV6-6; no clear D. In germline, CDR1 is MNHNY, CDR2 SVGAGI (reference sequence). The germline V and J ends were trimmed by 0 bases and 5 bases, with 16 bases remaining between them. CDR3 length: 16 amino acids. This chain's CDR3 is CASSYSSPSLEETQYF. The DNA for the CDR3 is TGTGCCAGCAGTTACTCTTCCCCGAGCCTGGAGGAGACCCAGTACTTC.

This clone has more than one count but fewer than ten. The gene calls are TRBV29-1 and TRBJ1-1, with TRBD1 as a possible D gene (5 bases). This CDR3 spans 14 amino acids. CDR1 and CDR2 from the germline V gene are SQVTM and ANQGSEA. Trimming took 6 bases from V and 0 from J, leaving 14 bases between them. CDR3 protein: CSVRGFPMNTEAFF. CDR3 bases: TGCAGCGTCCGGGGGTTCCCTATGAACACTGAAGCTTTCTTT. The full variable domain, completed using reference TRBV29-1 and TRBJ1-1, is SAVISQKPSRDICQRGTSLTIQCQVDSQVTMMFWYRQQPGQSLTLIATANQGSEATYESGFVIDKFPISRPNLTFSTLTVSNMSPEDSSIYLCSVRGFPMNTEAFFGQGTRLTVV.

The gene calls are TRBV27 and TRBJ2-5, with D maybe TRBD2 (5 bases). V was trimmed by 8 bases and J by 5 bases, leaving 9 bases between them. The CDR3 extends over 11 amino acids. Germline V gives CDR1 MNHEY, CDR2 SMNVEV (reference sequence). As DNA, the CDR3 is TGTGCCAGCCACCGAGGGGAGACCCAGTACTTC. It codes for CASHRGETQYF.

The V call is TRBV28, the J call TRBJ1-1, with TRBD1 as a possible D gene (6 bases). This CDR3 has 14 residues. Germline CDR1 MDHEN, CDR2 SYDVKM. Trimming shortened V by 6 bases and J by 5 bases, and 16 bases separated the two germline ends. CDR3: CASRLSGVRTEAFF. CDR3 in DNA: TGTGCCAGCAGACTCTCAGGGGTAAGAACTGAAGCTTTCTTT.